This passage covers 9 T cell receptor beta chains from one sample sequenced in a study of blood T cell repertoires in COVID-19. The table came from immunoSEQ multiplex PCR; TCRdb's copy has only in-frame clones and leaves some out. There are 200,000 or so clones in the sample; 80% to 90% occur only once, and under 3.5% lies in the top ten. The sequencing input was peripheral blood. These receptors all stem from a man aged 25-45 years with COVID-19, enrolled during active disease.

This chain links TRBV27 with TRBJ1-3, with TRBD1 identical over 8 bases. The germline CDR1 and CDR2 sequences are MNHEY and SMNVEV (reference sequence). With V trimmed by 0 bases and J by 2 bases, 3 bases remained unmatched. The CDR3 is 16 residues long. CDR3 loop: CASSLSAGGPGNTIYF. As DNA, the CDR3 is TGTGCCAGCAGTTTATCAGCAGGGGGCCCTGGAAACACCATATATTTT.

This chain joins TRBV19 and TRBJ1-4, with 10 nucleotides matching TRBD1. With 5 bases clipped from V and 8 bases from J, the junction kept 8 bases outside the gene matches. The germline V gene encodes CDR1 LNHDA and CDR2 SQIVND (reference sequence). The CDR3 loop spans 15 amino acids. CDR3 DNA sequence: TGTGCCAGTAGTGGACGACAGGGGGCATGGGAAAAACTGTTTTTT. This gives the protein CASSGRQGAWEKLFF.

This clone was counted a few times. J is TRBJ1-2 and V is TRBV27; possibly TRBD1 for D (5 bases). V lost 8 bases and J 4 bases, leaving 14 bases between the germline ends. The CDR3 extends over 13 amino acids. Germline loops: CDR1 MNHEY, CDR2 SMNVEV (reference sequence). The CDR3 loop is CASHDGGVYGYTF. The CDR3, as DNA: TGTGCCAGCCATGACGGGGGGGTCTATGGCTACACCTTC.

The CDR3 sequence is CASSLNLAGGITDTQYF. Written as DNA, the CDR3 is TGTGCCAGCAGCTTAAACCTAGCGGGGGGAATCACAGATACGCAGTATTTT. The chain combines TRBV7-9 with TRBJ2-3, with 11 nucleotides matching TRBD2. This CDR3 comprises 17 residues. Germline values: CDR1 SEHNR, CDR2 FQNEAQ (reference sequence). Trimming at V came to 2 bases and at J to 2 bases, leaving 6 bases not matched to a gene.

This chain connects TRBV6-6 to TRBJ1-1; a possible D gene is TRBD1 (5 bases). The CDR3 has 11 amino acids. Trimming took off 2 bases at V and 7 bases at J, with 5 bases between the two ends. From germline, CDR1 is MNHNY and CDR2 SVGAGI (reference sequence). Here the CDR3 DNA reads TGTGCCAGCAGTTACAGGGGTGAAGCTTTCTTT. Translated: CASSYRGEAFF.

The chain employs TRBV4-1 and TRBJ1-5; D might be TRBD1 (5 bases). V gave up 2 bases and J gave up 8 bases, with 19 bases separating them. The CDR3 runs 16 residues. Germline loops: CDR1 MGHRA, CDR2 YSYEKL. CDR3 in amino acids: CASSQRRPGIEEPQHF. In DNA form, the CDR3 reads TGCGCCAGCAGCCAAAGACGGCCAGGGATTGAGGAGCCCCAGCATTTT.

Only a few counts were recorded for this clone. The CDR3 nucleotides read TGTGCCACCAGTGATTTAGGGACACTGAACACCGGGGAGCTGTTTTTT. Translating it yields CATSDLGTLNTGELFF. This chain uses TRBV24-1 with TRBJ2-2; a possible D gene is TRBD1 (6 bases). The CDR3 loop spans 16 amino acids. Germline assignment: CDR1 KGHDR and CDR2 SFDVKD. The V end was cut by 1 base, the J end by 1 base, with 9 bases between.

The chain carries TRBV6-5 and TRBJ2-3; D gene uncertain. Per germline, CDR1 MNHEY and CDR2 SVGAGI. CDR3 size: 13 residues. Trimming pared 4 bases from V and 4 bases from J, leaving 9 bases between. CDR3 DNA sequence: TGTGCCAGCAGTTCGCGGCTGGCAGATACGCAGTATTTT. This encodes CASSSRLADTQYF.

The chain recombines TRBV18 with TRBJ2-3, with TRBD2 identical over 7 bases. This CDR3 is 13 amino acids long. Looked up from germline, CDR1 is KGHSH and CDR2 is LQKENI. Germline trimming cut 6 bases from V and 4 bases from J; bases unmatched to any gene: 4. The CDR3 region is CASSRAGPDTQYF. CDR3 DNA: TGTGCCAGCTCCAGAGCGGGGCCAGATACGCAGTATTTT.